The 18 T cell receptor beta chains presented below share a single source sample, sequenced in a study of blood T cell repertoires in COVID-19. The assay was immunoSEQ multiplex PCR, and TCRdb's table has in-frame clones only and misses some. This sample has about 190,000 clones, with under 85% found just once. Material for sequencing was peripheral blood. The receptor source for this set is a man aged 60-69 years with active or convalescent COVID-19.

The chain uses TRBV29-1 and TRBJ2-2; D may be TRBD1 (5 bases). Trimming stripped 0 bases from V and 6 bases from J, with 14 bases between. The length of the CDR3 is 15 residues. CDR1 is SQVTM and CDR2 is ANQGSEA in the germline V gene. The CDR3 is CSVEDTKGPAGELFF. Here the CDR3 DNA reads TGCAGCGTTGAAGATACCAAGGGGCCGGCCGGGGAGCTGTTTTTT.

The chain combines TRBV3-1 (or the pseudogene TRBV3-2) with TRBJ2-1; TRBD2 agrees at 8 bases. Germline V gene sequence: CDR1 LGHDT, CDR2 YNNKEL (reference sequence). V was clipped by 4 bases and J by 0 bases; unmatched bases: 2. This CDR3 spans 15 amino acids. DNA of the CDR3: TGTGCCAGCAGCCGCGGGGGGAGCTCCTACAATGAGCAGTTCTTC. It translates to CASSRGGSSYNEQFF.

The table lists this clone with a count of one. This chain joins TRBV7-8 and TRBJ2-7, with 7 bases aligning to TRBD2. Germline CDR1 SGHVS, CDR2 FQNEAQ. CDR3 size: 15 residues. J lost 4 bases, V lost 4 bases, and 10 bases had no gene match. CDR3 protein: CASSSRETSYYEQYF. The CDR3 bases are TGTGCCAGCAGCTCGCGAGAGACTAGCTATTACGAGCAGTACTTC. Full variable domain (rest looked up from reference TRBV7-8 and TRBJ2-7): GAGVSQSPRYKVAKRGQDVALRCDPISGHVSLFWYQQALGQGPEFLTYFQNEAQLDKSGLPSDRFFAERPEGSVSTLKIQRTQQEDSAVYLCASSSRETSYYEQYFGPGTRLTVT.

The chain is built from TRBV24-1 and TRBJ2-7, with D possibly being TRBD2 (5 bases). This CDR3 spans 14 amino acids. Deletions cut 6 bases from V and 2 bases from J, with 13 bases between. Germline V gene sequence: CDR1 KGHDR, CDR2 SFDVKD. The CDR3: CATSTGIAPYEQYF. CDR3 sequence (DNA): TGTGCCACCAGTACCGGGATAGCCCCCTACGAGCAGTACTTC.

The gene calls are TRBV7-2 and TRBJ2-3, with D unresolved. V lost 6 bases, J lost 4 bases, and 11 bases lay in between. This CDR3 contains 13 residues. CDR1 SGHTA and CDR2 FQGNSA come from the germline V gene. CDR3 sequence (DNA): TGTGCCAGCAGACCGTCCGCGGCAGATACGCAGTATTTT. This gives the protein CASRPSAADTQYF.

The chain is built from TRBV9 and TRBJ1-2; 8 bases are a match to TRBD1. The CDR3 is 15 residues long. Germline assignment: CDR1 SGDLS and CDR2 YYNGEE. V shed 0 bases, J shed 3 bases, and the junction held 4 bases outside the gene matches. CDR3 sequence (DNA): TGTGCCAGCAGCGTAGGGACAGGGAAAGACTATGGCTACACCTTC. The encoded protein is CASSVGTGKDYGYTF.

This sequence joins TRBV5-1 and TRBJ2-5; D may be TRBD2 (6 bases). The CDR3 covers 13 residues. Trimming shortened V by 5 bases and J by 5 bases, and 13 bases separated the two germline ends. Germline CDR1 reads SGHRS; CDR2 reads YFSETQ. The CDR3 is CASRPGTRETQYF. CDR3 in DNA: TGCGCCAGCAGGCCCGGGACTCGGGAGACCCAGTACTTC. The full variable domain, its missing parts supplied by reference TRBV5-1 and TRBJ2-5, is KAGVTQTPRYLIKTRGQQVTLSCSPISGHRSVSWYQQTPGQGLQFLFEYFSETQRNKGNFPGRFSGRQFSNSRSEMNVSTLELGDSALYLCASRPGTRETQYFGPGTRLLVL.

The chain employs TRBV18 and TRBJ1-2, with 9 bases matching TRBD1. V trimming: 5 bases; J trimming: 4 bases; junction bases outside the gene matches: 11. This CDR3 region has 16 residues. Germline V gene lookup returns CDR1 KGHSH and CDR2 LQKENI. CDR3 DNA sequence: TGTGCCAGCTCATCTCAGTCTACAGGGGGCCCCTATGGCTACACCTTC. Protein sequence: CASSSQSTGGPYGYTF.

J is TRBJ1-1 and V is TRBV18; D gene uncertain. The CDR3 is 15 amino acids. With 4 bases removed from V and 1 base from J, the gap between germline ends came to 13 bases. Germline V gene lookup returns CDR1 KGHSH and CDR2 LQKENI. The CDR3 is CASSLGLLGNTEAFF. In DNA, the CDR3 is TGTGCCAGCTCACTGGGCCTGCTTGGGAACACTGAAGCTTTCTTT.

The chain employs TRBV10-3 and TRBJ2-7; the match to TRBD1 covers 7 bases. This CDR3 contains 13 residues. V trimming: 7 bases; J trimming: 5 bases; junction bases outside the gene matches: 8. Germline lookup yields CDR1 ENHRY and CDR2 SYGVKD. CDR3 sequence: CAITADRAHEQYF. The DNA of the CDR3 is TGTGCCATCACCGCAGACAGGGCCCACGAGCAGTACTTC.

This clone appeared once. V is TRBV5-1 and J is TRBJ2-1; 11 bases match TRBD1. Germline V gives CDR1 SGHRS, CDR2 YFSETQ. J was trimmed by 3 bases and V by 4 bases; bases with no gene match: 3. CDR3 length equals 15 residues. The CDR3 loop reads CASSPGTGGYNEQFF. DNA for the CDR3: TGCGCCAGCAGCCCCGGGACAGGGGGCTACAATGAGCAGTTCTTC.

J is TRBJ2-1 and V is TRBV15; tentatively, D is TRBD2 (5 bases). The CDR3 loop spans 12 amino acids. The V and J ends lost 0 bases and 10 bases respectively, with 7 bases between them. Germline CDR1 LNHNV, CDR2 YYDKDF (reference sequence). The CDR3 loop reads CATSREEEEQFF. CDR3 bases: TGTGCCACCAGCAGAGAGGAGGAGGAGCAGTTCTTC.

The chain carries TRBV19 and TRBJ2-5, with D maybe TRBD2 (6 bases). Between the trimmed V and J ends, which lost 3 bases and 5 bases, there was a span of 16 bases. The CDR3 extends over 15 amino acids. Per germline, CDR1 LNHDA and CDR2 SQIVND (reference sequence). In DNA, the CDR3 is TGTGCCAGTAGTATCTCCCAGGGTGGGGGGGAGACCCAGTACTTC. This codes for CASSISQGGGETQYF.

This clone has more than one count but fewer than ten. The chain is built from TRBV14 and TRBJ2-1, with 7 bases lining up with TRBD1. The CDR3 length is 14 residues. CDR1 is SGHDN and CDR2 is FVKESK in the germline V gene. V lost 4 bases, J lost 9 bases, and 9 bases stayed unmatched. CDR3 protein: CASSRFTGVSEQFF. The CDR3 region has the DNA TGTGCCAGCAGCCGATTCACAGGGGTTAGTGAGCAGTTCTTC.

V is TRBV27 and J is TRBJ2-1; 9 bases are a match to TRBD1. The germline gives CDR1 MNHEY, CDR2 SMNVEV (reference sequence). The V and J ends lost 7 bases and 8 bases, in that order; junction bases with no gene match: 9. This CDR3 has 14 residues. CDR3 residues: CASTYRGLRDEQFF. CDR3 in DNA: TGTGCCAGCACATACAGGGGGCTAAGAGATGAGCAGTTCTTC.

The rearrangement links TRBV10-1 to TRBJ1-3, with unresolved D. This CDR3 contains 14 residues. The germline CDR1 and CDR2 sequences are WNHNN and SYGVQD (reference sequence). Trimming removed 3 bases from V and 3 bases from J, with 9 bases in between. CDR3 nucleotide sequence: TGCGCCAGCAGTGACGGAGGCGGTGGAAACACCATATATTTT. Translating it yields CASSDGGGGNTIYF.

A word on this clone: In the same sample, other DNA sequences code for this CDR3. The chain carries TRBV27 and TRBJ2-3; D perhaps matches TRBD1 (5 bases). Germline CDR1 reads MNHEY; CDR2 reads SMNVEV (reference sequence). The CDR3 totals 13 residues. Between the trimmed V and J ends, which lost 3 bases and 6 bases, there was a span of 10 bases. As DNA, the CDR3 is TGTGCCAGCAGTTTGGCAGGGCCGGATACGCAGTATTTT. Its translation is CASSLAGPDTQYF.

The chain combines TRBV6-5 with TRBJ1-1, with D uncertain. The CDR3 length is 13 residues. Germline loops: CDR1 MNHEY, CDR2 SVGAGI. V was cut by 4 bases and J by 3 bases, with 9 bases left in between. The CDR3 DNA sequence: TGTGCCAGCAGTTTTACTAGGGACACTGAAGCTTTCTTT. It translates to CASSFTRDTEAFF.